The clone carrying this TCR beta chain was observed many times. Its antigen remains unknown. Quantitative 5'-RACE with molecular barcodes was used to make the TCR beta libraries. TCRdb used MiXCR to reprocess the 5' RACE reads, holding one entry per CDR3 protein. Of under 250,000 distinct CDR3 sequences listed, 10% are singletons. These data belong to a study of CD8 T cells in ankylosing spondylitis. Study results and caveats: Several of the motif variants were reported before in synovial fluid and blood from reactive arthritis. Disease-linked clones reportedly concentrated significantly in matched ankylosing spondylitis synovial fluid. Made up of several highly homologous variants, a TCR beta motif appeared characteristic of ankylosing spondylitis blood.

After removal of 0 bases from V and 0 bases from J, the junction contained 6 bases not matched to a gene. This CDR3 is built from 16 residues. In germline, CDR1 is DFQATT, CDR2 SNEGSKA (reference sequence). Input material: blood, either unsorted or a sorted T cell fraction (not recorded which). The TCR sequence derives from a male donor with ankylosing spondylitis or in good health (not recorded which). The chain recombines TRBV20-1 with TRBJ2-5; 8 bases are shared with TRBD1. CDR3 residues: CSARDVAGGHQETQYF. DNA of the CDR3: TGCAGTGCTAGAGATGTCGCAGGGGGCCACCAAGAGACCCAGTACTTC.